This entry is about one TCR beta chain. Some clones are missing from TCRdb's copy, which holds only in-frame ones; the method was immunoSEQ multiplex PCR. The sample has roughly 80,000 clones, 94% seen once. The CDR3 sequence is 15 residues long. Germline V gene data show CDR1 as SGHRS and CDR2 as YFSETQ. The ends lost 4 bases at V and 0 bases at J; junction bases unmatched: 4. The data belong to a study of cytomegalovirus exposure and HLA in healthy donors. Turning to the study itself: The 120 or so validation repertoires were produced on the same platform as the 670 or so repertoires of the first cohort. This was reported in a later analysis.

V and J are TRBV5-1 and TRBJ2-3; 8 bases map to TRBD2. This receptor was obtained from a young woman in good health and CMV-seropositive. Sequencing was performed on PBMCs. CDR3 residues: CASSTAGVSTDTQYF. Written as DNA, the CDR3 is TGCGCCAGCAGCACAGCGGGAGTAAGCACAGATACGCAGTATTTT.